The 13 T cell receptor beta chains given below trace back to one sample, sequenced in a study of T cell responses to AZD1222 COVID-19 vaccine. Assay: immunoSEQ multiplex PCR; the TCRdb copy retains only in-frame clones and omits some. The sample lists 100,000 to 120,000 clones; about 81% were seen once. The source was peripheral blood, collected on day 0 of AZD1222 vaccination. Receptors originate from an adult in good health.

This chain joins TRBV2 and TRBJ2-1; TRBD2 matches at 10 bases. The CDR3 runs to 15 residues. After removal of 2 bases from V and 8 bases from J, the junction contained 6 bases not matched to a gene. The germline V gene encodes CDR1 SNHLY and CDR2 FYNNEI. CDR3 coding DNA: TGTGCCAGCAGTGAATCGTTAGCGGGGGGTTATGAGCAGTTCTTC. It translates to CASSESLAGGYEQFF.

V and J are TRBV5-1 and TRBJ2-1; 12 bases line up with TRBD2. The CDR3 extends over 16 amino acids. With 4 bases clipped from V and 7 bases from J, the junction kept 9 bases outside the gene matches. Germline V gene data show CDR1 as SGHRS and CDR2 as YFSETQ. CDR3 in DNA: TGCGCCAGCAGCACAGAACCTAGCGGGGGGGTGAATGAGCAGTTCTTC. Amino acids: CASSTEPSGGVNEQFF.

The V gene is TRBV4-2, the J gene TRBJ2-2; D is perhaps TRBD1 (5 bases). Per germline, CDR1 LGHNA and CDR2 YNFKEQ. The V gene lost 0 bases and the J gene lost 2 bases, with 16 bases spanning the gap. The CDR3 is 18 amino acids. In DNA, the CDR3 is TGTGCCAGCAGCCAAGAGGTTGTGGACACCCTTAACACCGGGGAGCTGTTTTTT. Encoded protein: CASSQEVVDTLNTGELFF.

CDR3 region: CASSQDENTEAFF. The CDR3 DNA is TGTGCCAGCAGCCAGGATGAGAACACTGAAGCTTTCTTT. The rearrangement links TRBV14 to TRBJ1-1; D uncertain. The V end was cut by 3 bases, the J end by 1 base, with 6 bases between. The CDR3 length is 13 residues. Per the germline V gene, CDR1 is SGHDN and CDR2 is FVKESK.

This chain uses TRBV6-6 with TRBJ1-1, with a tentative D call TRBD1 (5 bases). The ends were cut back, 7 bases at V and 0 bases at J, with 12 bases in the middle. CDR3 length equals 14 residues. Germline V gives CDR1 MNHNY, CDR2 SVGAGI (reference sequence). CDR3 protein: CASTPQELNTEAFF. DNA for the CDR3: TGTGCCAGCACCCCACAGGAGTTGAACACTGAAGCTTTCTTT.

The rearrangement uses TRBV4-3 and TRBJ2-7; a possible D gene is TRBD2 (6 bases). The CDR3 loop spans 17 amino acids. V was trimmed by 1 base and J by 0 bases, leaving 16 bases between them. Looked up from germline, CDR1 is LGHNA and CDR2 is YSLEER. CDR3 in amino acids: CASSQVGPEGLSYEQYF. CDR3 nucleotide sequence: TGCGCCAGCAGCCAAGTAGGACCCGAGGGACTCTCCTACGAGCAGTACTTC.

V is TRBV4-2 and J is TRBJ1-1; 7 bases map to TRBD1. There are 16 residues in the CDR3. V shed 3 bases and J 3 bases; nucleotides not matched to a gene: 10. Per the germline V gene, CDR1 is LGHNA and CDR2 is YNFKEQ. The CDR3, as DNA: TGTGCCAGCAGCCAGGCAGGGGGGGGGCCGGACACTGAAGCTTTCTTT. Its translation is CASSQAGGGPDTEAFF.

The V call is TRBV19, the J call TRBJ2-7, with unresolved D. CDR1 and CDR2 from the germline V gene are LNHDA and SQIVND (reference sequence). This CDR3 spans 11 amino acids. With 5 bases removed from V and 1 base from J, the gap between germline ends came to 3 bases. The CDR3 loop reads CASSGSYEQYF. CDR3 DNA: TGTGCCAGTAGTGGTTCCTACGAGCAGTACTTC.

This clone has just one count. This chain uses TRBV30 with TRBJ2-1; TRBD2 matches 7 bases. CDR3 length equals 14 residues. Germline V gene lookup returns CDR1 GTSNPN and CDR2 SVGIG (reference sequence). The trim removed 5 bases at V and 6 bases at J, leaving 10 bases unmatched. The CDR3 region has the DNA TGTGCCTGGCCCCGGGACTACCCTGGCAATGAGCAGTTCTTC. It yields the protein CAWPRDYPGNEQFF.

The chain links TRBV7-9 to TRBJ1-5; D ambiguous. Germline CDR1 is SEHNR and CDR2 is FQNEAQ (reference sequence). CDR3 length: 14 amino acids. Trimming removed 1 base from V and 3 bases from J, with 7 bases in between. CDR3: CASSLDGFNQPQHF. The DNA for the CDR3 is TGTGCCAGCAGCTTAGACGGATTCAATCAGCCCCAGCATTTT. The full variable domain, its missing parts supplied by reference TRBV7-9 and TRBJ1-5, is DTGVSQNPRHKITKRGQNVTFRCDPISEHNRLYWYRQTLGQGPEFLTYFQNEAQLEKSRLLSDRFSAERPKGSFSTLEIQRTEQGDSAMYLCASSLDGFNQPQHFGDGTRLSIL.

The chain has TRBV5-4 and TRBJ2-3; the match to TRBD1 covers 7 bases. V gave up 4 bases and J gave up 7 bases; unmatched junction bases: 12. This CDR3 comprises 15 residues. Germline assignment: CDR1 SGHNT and CDR2 YYREEE (reference sequence). The CDR3: CASSIPGQNRNTQYF. The CDR3 nucleotides are TGTGCCAGCAGCATCCCGGGACAGAATAGGAATACGCAGTATTTT.

The chain employs TRBV10-3 and TRBJ2-1; 9 nucleotides align to TRBD1. V trimming: 0 bases; J trimming: 5 bases; junction bases outside the gene matches: 20. Germline CDR1 is ENHRY and CDR2 is SYGVKD. The CDR3 totals 21 residues. The CDR3 DNA reads TGTGCCATCAGTGAGTCGGGGACAGGGAAGAGGCGGCGGGGGCCCGACAATGAGCAGTTCTTC. Amino acid sequence: CAISESGTGKRRRGPDNEQFF.

The rearrangement links TRBV15 to TRBJ1-4; a possible D gene is TRBD1 (6 bases). Germline CDR1 LNHNV, CDR2 YYDKDF (reference sequence). The CDR3 contains 20 residues. The ends were cut back, 3 bases at V and 3 bases at J, with 26 bases in the middle. The CDR3 DNA is TGTGCCACCAGCAGGGCCCCCGGGTCTCAGGGGATGAAAGCTAATGAAAAACTGTTTTTT. Its protein product is CATSRAPGSQGMKANEKLFF. Combining the CDR3 with reference TRBV15 and TRBJ1-4 gives the whole variable domain DAMVIQNPRYQVTQFGKPVTLSCSQTLNHNVMYWYQQKSSQAPKLLFHYYDKDFNNEADTPDNFQSRRPNTSFCFLDIRSPGLGDTAMYLCATSRAPGSQGMKANEKLFFGSGTQLSVL.